The entry that follows covers one TCR beta chain sequence. The antigen is unknown. Autoimmune disease history or systemic immunosuppression led to patient exclusion. The study sampled blood at baseline, cycle 4 day 1, and cycle 7 day 1. The CDR3 has 16 amino acids. The germline V gene encodes CDR1 LNHDA and CDR2 SQIVND (reference sequence). J gave up 8 bases and V 7 bases, and 14 bases lay outside the gene matches. The data stem from a study of OX40 agonist ivuxolimab in advanced cancers. Overall study results and limits: At doses 0.1 to 3.0 mg/kg, CD4+ and CD8+ clones expanded. Low normalized T-cell clonal expansion was additionally recorded for some nonresponders.

Data came from immunoSEQ multiplex PCR; TCRdb stores just in-frame clones and leaves some out. Of about 42,000 clones in the sample, 70% to 90% were seen once. The chain carries TRBV19 and TRBJ1-4; 9 nucleotides agree with TRBD1. The material was CD4+ or CD8+ T cells sorted from blood, obtained in a trial of the OX40 agonist ivuxolimab. This TCR came from an adult with an advanced solid tumor such as melanoma, head and neck, liver or kidney cancer. CDR3 bases: TGTGCCAGTACCGAACAACCGGGACAGGGCGGAGAAAAACTGTTTTTT. It specifies CASTEQPGQGGEKLFF.